This T cell receptor beta chain was recovered during a study of cytomegalovirus exposure and HLA in healthy donors. As for this clone: The target antigen is unknown.

Germline V lookup: CDR1 SGDLS, CDR2 YYNGEE. J gave up 4 bases and V 2 bases, and 8 bases lay outside the gene matches. This CDR3 is built from 17 residues. Study-wide results and limits: Analyzed later, association rates of TCRs varied across HLA loci, with DRB1 most and HLA-C fewest. Reported performance of the classifier showed diagnosis of cytomegalovirus status with high specificity and sensitivity. It has been reported that TCR beta sequences accurately predicted the HLA-A and HLA-B alleles of most subjects.

PCR employed 60 Vbeta and 13 Jbeta primers. The data were produced by immunoSEQ multiplex PCR, yet TCRdb's version contains in-frame clones alone and is incomplete. The repertoire holds approximately 150,000 clones, with approximately 80% as singletons. V is TRBV9 and J is TRBJ2-2; 10 nucleotides match TRBD2. This clonotype was obtained from a man between 18 and 29 years old in good health and CMV-seropositive. The sequenced sample was PBMCs. The CDR3 region has the DNA TGTGCCAGCAGCGTCGCTAGCGGGAGTCCGAGCACCGGGGAGCTGTTTTTT. Translated: CASSVASGSPSTGELFF.